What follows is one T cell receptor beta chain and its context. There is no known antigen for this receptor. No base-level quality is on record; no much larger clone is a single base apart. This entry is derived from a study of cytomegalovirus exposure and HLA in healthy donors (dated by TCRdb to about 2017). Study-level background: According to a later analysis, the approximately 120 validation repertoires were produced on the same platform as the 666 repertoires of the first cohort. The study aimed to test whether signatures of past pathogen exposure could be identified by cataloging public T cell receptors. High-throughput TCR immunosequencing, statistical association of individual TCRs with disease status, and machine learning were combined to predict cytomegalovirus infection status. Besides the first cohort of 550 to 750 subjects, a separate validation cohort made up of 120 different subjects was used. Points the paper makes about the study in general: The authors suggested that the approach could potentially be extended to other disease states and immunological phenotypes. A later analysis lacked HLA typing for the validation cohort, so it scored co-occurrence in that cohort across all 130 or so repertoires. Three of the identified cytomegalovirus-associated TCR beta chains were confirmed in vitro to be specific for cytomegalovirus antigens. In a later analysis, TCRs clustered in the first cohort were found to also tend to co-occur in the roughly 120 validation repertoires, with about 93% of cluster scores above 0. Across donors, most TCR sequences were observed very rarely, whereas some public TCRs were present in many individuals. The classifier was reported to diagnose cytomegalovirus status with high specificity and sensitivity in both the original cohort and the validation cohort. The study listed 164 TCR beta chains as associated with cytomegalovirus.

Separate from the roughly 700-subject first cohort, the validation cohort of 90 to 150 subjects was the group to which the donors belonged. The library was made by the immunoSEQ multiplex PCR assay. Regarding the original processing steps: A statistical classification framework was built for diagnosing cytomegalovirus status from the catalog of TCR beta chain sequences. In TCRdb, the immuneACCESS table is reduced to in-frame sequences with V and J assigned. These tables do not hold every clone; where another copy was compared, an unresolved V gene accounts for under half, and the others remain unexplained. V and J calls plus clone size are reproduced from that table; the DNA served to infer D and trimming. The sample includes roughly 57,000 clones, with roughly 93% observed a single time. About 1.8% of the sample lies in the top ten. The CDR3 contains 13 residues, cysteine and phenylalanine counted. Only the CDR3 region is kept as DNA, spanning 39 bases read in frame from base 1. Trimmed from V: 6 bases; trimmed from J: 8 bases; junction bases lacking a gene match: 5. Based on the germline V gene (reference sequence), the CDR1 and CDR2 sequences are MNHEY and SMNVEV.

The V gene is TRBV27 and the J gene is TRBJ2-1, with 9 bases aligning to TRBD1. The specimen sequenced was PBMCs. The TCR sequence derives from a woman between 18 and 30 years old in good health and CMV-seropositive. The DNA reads TGTGCCAGCAGGACATGGGACAGGGATGAGCAGTTCTTC. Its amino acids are CASRTWDRDEQFF.